This T cell receptor beta chain was sequenced during a study of T cell responses to AZD1222 COVID-19 vaccine (dated by TCRdb to the early 2020s). Some background on the complete study: TCR sequencing covered 233 trial participants: approximately 200 given two doses of AZD1222 and approximately 26 given two doses of MenACWY control vaccine. Trial participants were enrolled into age subgroups of 18-55, 56-69 and 70-plus years, which contained roughly 140, 27 and 60 TCR-sequenced participants, respectively. Paper-wide results and their limitations: Because no day 14 peak-response samples were available, the repertoires could be characterized only after the peak T cell response. Participants were mostly white British and included more females than males, and it was suggested by the authors that clonal diversity may have been underestimated. The vaccine-associated CD4 TCRs covered the entire spike protein, and the dominant responses fell in regions 160-218 and 743-854. After two AZD1222 doses, both the breadth and the depth of spike-specific TCRs were significantly higher than at day 0 and than in MenACWY recipients. Reportedly, close to half of the unique spike-specific TCRs recognized epitopes lying outside the regions that are mutated in the B.1.351 and B.1.1.7 variants. The 56-69-year group was small, and its depth increase did not reach significance, likely because of low power. Only a handful of AZD1222 recipients were SARS-CoV-2 seropositive at baseline, limiting conclusions about previously exposed vaccinees.

What this sample's time point label stands for: baseline before first vaccination. The treatment or condition label on this specimen signifies: meningococcal conjugate vaccine given as trial control. Vaccinee samples came from UK trials COV001 and COV002, including a single-blind randomized controlled phase 2/3 trial of AZD1222 (ChAdOx1 nCoV-19) in healthy adults. For TCRbeta chain sequencing, PBMC samples were collected from trial participants at day 0 and at day 28 after the second dose. CDR1 and CDR2 (MDHEN, SYDVKM) derive from the germline V gene. Germline trimming: 3 bases from V, 4 bases from J; junction bases outside gene matches: 3. There are 15 amino acids in the CDR3, from cysteine to phenylalanine inclusive. CDR3 DNA is the only sequence kept; it has 45 bases, read in frame from the first base. In the case of this clone: Its antigen is unknown. One base away there is no much larger clone; base qualities are not given.

The CDR3 regions of human TCRbeta chains were analyzed by immunosequencing. The study's processing was this. Repertoire TCRs were matched against a reference library of SARS-CoV-2-specific TCRs generated with the MIRA antigen-specificity platform. Breadth was defined as the fraction of unique TCRs that were SARS-CoV-2-associated. Depth was defined as the fraction of total T cells that were SARS-CoV-2-associated. Using the MIRA data, each spike-specific TCR was assigned both to the spike region to which the TCR was reactive and to a CD4 or CD8 class. Log10-transformed breadth and depth values were compared by one-way ANOVA with Sidak's multiple comparisons tests. As stored in TCRdb, this immuneACCESS dataset retains in-frame rearrangements with V and J assigned. A fraction of the clones does not appear; measured against another copy, unresolved V genes explain less than half of the discrepancy, and the remainder lacks a known reason. V and J calls plus clone size are reproduced from that table; the DNA served to infer D and trimming. The sample data list roughly 120,000 clones, and roughly 85% of these were observed just once. More than 3% of the sample rests with the top ten.

This receptor was taken from an adult in good health. The sample was peripheral blood, taken on day 0 of MenACWY control vaccination. The rearrangement combines TRBV28 with TRBJ2-1, with 10 bases in between that match TRBD1. For the CDR3, the sequence is CASSLGQGWYNEQFF. The sequenced DNA: TGTGCCAGCAGTTTGGGACAGGGGTGGTACAATGAGCAGTTCTTC.